This TCR beta chain was profiled in a study of T cell responses to AZD1222 COVID-19 vaccine. Germline assignment: CDR1 LGHDT and CDR2 YNNKEL (reference sequence). The ends were cut back, 1 base at V and 7 bases at J, with 11 bases in the middle. The CDR3 covers 14 residues. Concerning this clone itself: What it recognizes is unknown.

The method was immunoSEQ multiplex PCR; TCRdb's version includes in-frame clones alone and lacks a portion of them. The sample shows about 56,000 clones, roughly 88% of them seen only once. Broader study findings: Spike as a whole was targeted by vaccine-associated CD4 TCRs, dominant at 160-218 and 743-854. No day 14 peak samples; only post-peak repertoires were characterized.

The chain couples TRBV3-1 (or the pseudogene TRBV3-2) to TRBJ1-5; the D is unclear. The sample was peripheral blood, taken on day 0 of AZD1222 vaccination. The TCR sequence derives from an adult in good health. DNA of the CDR3: TGTGCCAGCAGCCAAGTGGGAGGGAACCAGCCCCAGCATTTT. It is translated as CASSQVGGNQPQHF.